This TCR beta chain was recovered during a study of cytomegalovirus exposure and HLA in healthy donors. This CDR3 has 14 amino acids. The ends were cut back, 0 bases at V and 3 bases at J, with 9 bases in the middle. The germline V gene has CDR1 SGHRS and CDR2 YFSETQ. PCR employed 60 Vbeta and 13 Jbeta primers. As processed by the authors: Among the unique TCR beta chains that a later analysis counted, about 81 million in all, 10 million to 13 million were shared. This table comes from immunoSEQ multiplex PCR, and its TCRdb copy is limited to in-frame clones, with some not included. The DNA was the basis for D and trimming; V, J and clone size are from that table. Among 130,000 or so clones listed, roughly 79% were seen once. On this clone itself: Its antigen remains unknown.

General study findings and limits: Cytomegalovirus-associated TCR beta chains were listed, numbering some 180. Within a later analysis, the majority of CMV-associated TCR beta chains appeared HLA-restricted. For most TCR beta V segments, an earlier analysis put the productive rate at about 87% or about 30% of the time.

Specimen: PBMCs. This clonotype was obtained from a woman aged 18-29 years in good health and CMV-seronegative. V is TRBV5-1 and J is TRBJ1-1; the D is unclear. The CDR3 sequence: CASSLAVGDTEAFF. The CDR3 DNA is TGCGCCAGCAGCTTGGCGGTGGGAGACACTGAAGCTTTCTTT.